A single sample gave rise to the 10 T cell receptor beta chains below, sequenced in a study of blood T cell repertoires in COVID-19. TCRdb's table, derived via immunoSEQ multiplex PCR, lists solely in-frame clones and lacks some. Of tens of thousands of clones detected, 74% appear once; the ten largest clones hold over 25%. Source material: peripheral blood. The receptors stem from a woman older than 75 with acute or convalescent COVID-19.

This chain links TRBV25-1 with TRBJ2-5; 7 bases align to TRBD1. The V and J ends lost 1 base and 0 bases, in that order; junction bases with no gene match: 5. The germline V gene has CDR1 MGHDK and CDR2 SYGVNS. This CDR3 spans 16 amino acids. The CDR3 region has the DNA TGTGCCAGCAGTGAATTTGGGACAGCGTACCAAGAGACCCAGTACTTC. Protein: CASSEFGTAYQETQYF.

This clone was observed a few times. CDR3 sequence: CAIGAGRGPYEQYF. In nucleotides, the CDR3 is TGTGCCATCGGCGCGGGCAGGGGACCCTACGAGCAGTACTTC. The chain recombines TRBV10-3 with TRBJ2-7; TRBD1 is a possible D gene (6 bases). Trimming left V 8 bases short and J 2 bases short, with 16 bases between. Germline V gene lookup returns CDR1 ENHRY and CDR2 SYGVKD. This CDR3 is 14 amino acids long.

The rearrangement links TRBV28 to TRBJ2-2; 11 positions match TRBD1. This CDR3 region has 15 residues. Germline V gene lookup returns CDR1 MDHEN and CDR2 SYDVKM. Trimming removed 6 bases from V and 4 bases from J; junction bases left unmatched: 4. The CDR3 DNA reads as TGTGCCAGCAGCCCCGGGACAGGGGGCACCGGGGAGCTGTTTTTT. This gives the protein CASSPGTGGTGELFF. The full variable domain, its missing parts supplied by reference TRBV28 and TRBJ2-2, is DVKVTQSSRYLVKRTGEKVFLECVQDMDHENMFWYRQDPGLGLRLIYFSYDVKMKEKGDIPEGYSVSREKKERFSLILESASTNQTSMYLCASSPGTGGTGELFFGEGSRLTVL.

This clone was seen only a few times. This chain connects TRBV3-1 (or the pseudogene TRBV3-2) to TRBJ2-7; 9 bases align to TRBD2. This CDR3 region has 13 residues. In germline, CDR1 is LGHDT, CDR2 YNNKEL (reference sequence). The V gene end was trimmed by 10 bases and the J gene end by 1 base; junction bases not matched to a gene: 5. The chain's CDR3 is CATQLAGSYEQYF. CDR3 DNA sequence: TGTGCCACGCAACTAGCGGGTTCCTACGAGCAGTACTTC.

Here the CDR3 DNA reads TGTGCCAGCAGGCCGAGCCGGGCGGGAGGAGGCAACAATGAGCAGTTCTTC. Translating gives CASRPSRAGGGNNEQFF. The chain couples TRBV11-2 to TRBJ2-1; 8 nucleotides align to TRBD2. CDR1 and CDR2 (germline): SGHAT, FQNNGV. There are 17 residues in the CDR3. With V trimmed by 6 bases and J by 5 bases, 15 bases remained unmatched.

This sequence joins TRBV19 and TRBJ1-5; 7 bases match TRBD1. The CDR3 covers 12 residues. The trim removed 7 bases at V and 6 bases at J, leaving 3 bases unmatched. In germline, CDR1 is LNHDA, CDR2 SQIVND (reference sequence). The CDR3 loop is CASKGQFQPQHF. CDR3 bases: TGTGCCAGTAAGGGACAGTTTCAGCCCCAGCATTTT.

The CDR3 is CASSFRTGGTDTQYF. In nucleotides, the CDR3 is TGTGCCAGCAGCTTCCGGACAGGGGGCACAGATACGCAGTATTTT. The rearrangement joins TRBV13 to TRBJ2-3, with 9 positions matching TRBD1. J was trimmed by 1 base and V by 3 bases; bases with no gene match: 2. The germline V gene has CDR1 PRHDT and CDR2 FYEKMQ (reference sequence). This CDR3 has 15 amino acids. The full variable domain, with the rest looked up from reference TRBV13 and TRBJ2-3, is AAGVIQSPRHLIKEKRETATLKCYPIPRHDTVYWYQQGPGQDPQFLISFYEKMQSDKGSIPDRFSAQQFSDYHSELNMSSLELGDSALYFCASSFRTGGTDTQYFGPGTRLTVL.

The chain uses TRBV4-3 and TRBJ1-1; 8 bases map to TRBD1. This CDR3 region has 17 residues. With 0 bases clipped from V and 0 bases from J, the junction kept 6 bases outside the gene matches. Germline values: CDR1 LGHNA, CDR2 YSLEER. This CDR3 reads CASSQDSRGLMNTEAFF. In DNA form, the CDR3 reads TGCGCCAGCAGCCAAGATAGCAGGGGGCTGATGAACACTGAAGCTTTCTTT.

V and J are TRBV24-1 and TRBJ2-2, with D possibly matching TRBD1 (5 bases). Germline loops: CDR1 KGHDR, CDR2 SFDVKD. The ends were cut back, 5 bases at V and 3 bases at J, with 6 bases in the middle. The CDR3 length is 13 residues. DNA for the CDR3: TGTGCCACCAGTGCAGGGTACACCGGGGAGCTGTTTTTT. As protein: CATSAGYTGELFF.

V usage is TRBV7-2 and J usage is TRBJ2-3; no clear D gene. The V gene's germline CDR1 is SGHTA and CDR2 FQGNSA. This CDR3 has 14 amino acids. The germline V and J ends were trimmed by 3 bases and 0 bases, with 7 bases remaining between them. Written as DNA, the CDR3 is TGTGCCAGCAGCTTGCTACTTAGCACAGATACGCAGTATTTT. This encodes CASSLLLSTDTQYF. Full variable domain (outside the CDR3, taken from reference TRBV7-2 and TRBJ2-3): GAGVSQSPSNKVTEKGKDVELRCDPISGHTALYWYRQSLGQGLEFLIYFQGNSAPDKSGLPSDRFSAERTGGSVSTLTIQRTQQEDSAVYLCASSLLLSTDTQYFGPGTRLTVL.